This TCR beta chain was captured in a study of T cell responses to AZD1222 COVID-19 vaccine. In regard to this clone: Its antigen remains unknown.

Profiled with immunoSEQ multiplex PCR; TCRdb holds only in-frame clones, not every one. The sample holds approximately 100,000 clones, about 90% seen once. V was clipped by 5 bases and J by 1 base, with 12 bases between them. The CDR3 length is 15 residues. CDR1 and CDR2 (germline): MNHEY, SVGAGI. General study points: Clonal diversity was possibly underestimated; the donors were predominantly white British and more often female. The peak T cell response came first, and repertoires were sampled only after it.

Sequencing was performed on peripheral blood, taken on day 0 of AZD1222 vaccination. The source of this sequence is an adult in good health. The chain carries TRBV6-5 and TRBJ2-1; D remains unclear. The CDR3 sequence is CASSPPTISYNEQFF. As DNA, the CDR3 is TGTGCCAGCAGTCCTCCGACAATTTCCTACAATGAGCAGTTCTTC.